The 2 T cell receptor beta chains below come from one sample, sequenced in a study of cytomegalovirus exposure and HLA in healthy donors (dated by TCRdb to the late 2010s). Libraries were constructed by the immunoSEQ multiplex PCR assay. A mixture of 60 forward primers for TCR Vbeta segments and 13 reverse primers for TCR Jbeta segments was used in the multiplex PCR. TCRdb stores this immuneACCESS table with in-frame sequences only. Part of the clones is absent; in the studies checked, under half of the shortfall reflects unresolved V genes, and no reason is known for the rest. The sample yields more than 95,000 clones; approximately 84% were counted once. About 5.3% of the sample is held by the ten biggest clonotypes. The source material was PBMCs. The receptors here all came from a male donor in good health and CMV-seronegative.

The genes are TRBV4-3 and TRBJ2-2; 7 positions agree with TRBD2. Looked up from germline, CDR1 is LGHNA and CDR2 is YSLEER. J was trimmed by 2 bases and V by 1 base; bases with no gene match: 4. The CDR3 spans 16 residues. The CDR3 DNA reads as TGCGCCAGCAGCCAAGCGCCTAGCGGTAACACCGGGGAGCTGTTTTTT. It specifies CASSQAPSGNTGELFF.

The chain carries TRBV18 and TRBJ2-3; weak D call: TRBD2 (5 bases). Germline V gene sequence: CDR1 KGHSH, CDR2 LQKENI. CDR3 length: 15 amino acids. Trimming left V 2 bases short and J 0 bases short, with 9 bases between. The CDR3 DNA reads TGTGCCAGCTCACCAGGGAGCCTCAGCACAGATACGCAGTATTTT. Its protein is CASSPGSLSTDTQYF.